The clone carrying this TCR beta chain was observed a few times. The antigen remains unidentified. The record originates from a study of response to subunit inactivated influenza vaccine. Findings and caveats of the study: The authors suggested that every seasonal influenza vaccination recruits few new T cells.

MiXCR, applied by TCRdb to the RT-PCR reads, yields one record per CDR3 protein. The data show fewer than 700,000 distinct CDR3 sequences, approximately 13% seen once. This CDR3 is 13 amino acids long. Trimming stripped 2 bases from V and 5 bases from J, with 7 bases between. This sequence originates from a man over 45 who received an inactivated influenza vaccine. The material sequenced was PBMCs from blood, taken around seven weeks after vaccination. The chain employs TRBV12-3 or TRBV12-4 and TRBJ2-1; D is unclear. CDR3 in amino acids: CASSLKRNNEQFF. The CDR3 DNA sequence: TGTGCCAGCAGTTTAAAGAGGAACAATGAGCAGTTCTTC.